A single sample gave rise to the 10 T cell receptor beta chains below, sequenced in a study of shared clonotypes between healthy human individuals. Naive CD8 isolation took CD45RO-negative cells positively selected for CCR7 and excluded terminally differentiated effector memory CD45RA+ cells. Using immunoSEQ multiplex PCR, the repertoire was profiled, and TCRdb retains in-frame clones only, with some absent. This sample has roughly 590,000 clones; less than 97% occur once, and the top ten carry around 0.11%. Sequenced: naive CD8+ T cells sorted from blood. Every receptor here comes from a woman aged 25-40 years in good health.

CDR3 region: CSGPARGEQYF. Written as DNA, the CDR3 is TGCAGTGGGCCAGCGCGTGGCGAGCAGTACTTC. The chain couples TRBV20-1 to TRBJ2-7; no reliable D call. The germline V gene has CDR1 DFQATT and CDR2 SNEGSKA (reference sequence). V was shortened by 7 bases and J by 6 bases, with 13 bases between the two germline ends. The CDR3 totals 11 residues.

The chain recombines TRBV19 with TRBJ2-4; D ambiguous. The CDR3 has 16 residues. Germline loops: CDR1 LNHDA, CDR2 SQIVND (reference sequence). Trimming shortened V by 3 bases and J by 4 bases, and 16 bases separated the two germline ends. CDR3 region: CASSMSWGWDKNIQYF. CDR3 bases: TGTGCCAGTAGTATGAGTTGGGGTTGGGATAAAAACATTCAGTACTTC.

As concerns this clone: This specimen includes other DNA sequences encoding the same CDR3. The DNA for the CDR3 is TGCAGTGGATTTGGGGACTACGAGCAGTACTTC. It yields the protein CSGFGDYEQYF. The rearrangement uses TRBV20-1 and TRBJ2-7, with D uncertain. Germline CDR1 DFQATT, CDR2 SNEGSKA (reference sequence). The CDR3 extends over 11 amino acids. Trimming removed 7 bases from V and 3 bases from J, with 10 bases in between.

The V call is TRBV30, the J call TRBJ2-1; maybe TRBD2 (6 bases). Trimming took 2 bases from V and 8 from J, leaving 22 bases between them. The CDR3 runs to 16 residues. Germline V lookup: CDR1 GTSNPN, CDR2 SVGIG (reference sequence). The CDR3 spells CAWSKGDMRGFYEQFF. DNA of the CDR3: TGTGCCTGGAGTAAAGGGGATATGCGGGGTTTCTATGAGCAGTTCTTC.

The V gene is TRBV5-1, the J gene TRBJ1-1; unclear D gene. V was trimmed by 0 bases and J by 0 bases, leaving 6 bases between them. Germline V lookup: CDR1 SGHRS, CDR2 YFSETQ. The CDR3 totals 14 residues. This chain's CDR3 is CASSLGVMNTEAFF. The DNA of the CDR3 is TGCGCCAGCAGCTTGGGGGTCATGAACACTGAAGCTTTCTTT.

CDR3 amino acids: CASSDTGTGNYEQYF. DNA of the CDR3: TGTGCCAGCAGCGATACCGGGACAGGGAATTACGAGCAGTACTTC. This chain joins TRBV7-6 and TRBJ2-7; 9 nucleotides align to TRBD1. Germline V gene sequence: CDR1 SGHVS, CDR2 FNYEAQ. J lost 4 bases, V lost 5 bases, and 9 bases had no gene match. This CDR3 contains 15 residues.

In this sample, this clone turned up once. The chain links TRBV4-1 to TRBJ2-5; D might be TRBD1 (6 bases). CDR3 length: 14 residues. V shed 4 bases and J shed 2 bases, with 11 bases lying between them. From germline, CDR1 is MGHRA and CDR2 YSYEKL. The CDR3 sequence is CASSPRDNQETQYF. The CDR3 bases are TGCGCCAGCAGCCCCCGGGACAATCAAGAGACCCAGTACTTC.

Only one count was recorded for this clone. The chain employs TRBV10-2 and TRBJ1-3, with a tentative D call TRBD1 (6 bases). The V and J ends lost 0 bases and 4 bases respectively, with 16 bases between them. Germline values: CDR1 WSHSY, CDR2 SAAADI. The CDR3 sequence is 17 residues long. The CDR3 here is CASSESDTGLGGNTIYF. Here the CDR3 DNA reads TGCGCCAGCAGTGAGTCCGATACAGGGCTAGGAGGAAACACCATATATTTT.

This sequence joins TRBV9 and TRBJ2-1; 13 nucleotides align to TRBD2. The CDR3 runs to 16 residues. In germline, CDR1 is SGDLS, CDR2 YYNGEE. V dropped 2 bases and J dropped 8; count of bases not matched to a gene: 7. This CDR3 is CASSVSGLAGVHEQFF. In nucleotides, the CDR3 is TGTGCCAGCAGCGTTTCCGGACTAGCGGGAGTACATGAGCAGTTCTTC. Complete variable domain (other parts from reference TRBV9 and TRBJ2-1): DSGVTQTPKHLITATGQRVTLRCSPRSGDLSVYWYQQSLDQGLQFLIQYYNGEERAKGNILERFSAQQFPDLHSELNLSSLELGDSALYFCASSVSGLAGVHEQFFGPGTRLTVL.

The rearrangement links TRBV27 to TRBJ1-6, with 8 bases aligning to TRBD1. This CDR3 is built from 14 residues. Germline V gene sequence: CDR1 MNHEY, CDR2 SMNVEV (reference sequence). Germline trimming cut 3 bases from V and 9 bases from J; bases unmatched to any gene: 4. The CDR3 is CASSLNRGGSPLHF. CDR3 nucleotides: TGTGCCAGCAGTTTGAACAGGGGGGGTTCACCCCTCCACTTT.